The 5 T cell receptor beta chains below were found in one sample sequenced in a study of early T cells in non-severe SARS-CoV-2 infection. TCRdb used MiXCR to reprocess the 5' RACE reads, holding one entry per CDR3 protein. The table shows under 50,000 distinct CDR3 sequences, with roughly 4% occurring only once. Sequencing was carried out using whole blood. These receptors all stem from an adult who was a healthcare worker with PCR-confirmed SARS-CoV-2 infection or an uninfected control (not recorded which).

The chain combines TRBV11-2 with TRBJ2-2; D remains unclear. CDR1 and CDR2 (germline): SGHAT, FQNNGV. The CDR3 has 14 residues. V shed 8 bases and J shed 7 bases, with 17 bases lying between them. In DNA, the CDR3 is TGTGCCAGCTGTCCCGTGGGGTCCATCGGGGAGCTGTTTTTT. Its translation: CASCPVGSIGELFF.

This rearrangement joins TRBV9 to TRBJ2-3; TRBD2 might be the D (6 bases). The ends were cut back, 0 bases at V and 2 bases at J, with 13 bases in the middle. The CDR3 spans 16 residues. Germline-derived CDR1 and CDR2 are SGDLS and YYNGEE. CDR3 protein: CASSVDVGGLTDTQYF. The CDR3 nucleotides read TGTGCCAGCAGCGTAGACGTTGGGGGACTCACAGATACGCAGTATTTT. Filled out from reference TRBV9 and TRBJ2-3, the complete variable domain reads DSGVTQTPKHLITATGQRVTLRCSPRSGDLSVYWYQQSLDQGLQFLIQYYNGEERAKGNILERFSAQQFPDLHSELNLSSLELGDSALYFCASSVDVGGLTDTQYFGPGTRLTVL.

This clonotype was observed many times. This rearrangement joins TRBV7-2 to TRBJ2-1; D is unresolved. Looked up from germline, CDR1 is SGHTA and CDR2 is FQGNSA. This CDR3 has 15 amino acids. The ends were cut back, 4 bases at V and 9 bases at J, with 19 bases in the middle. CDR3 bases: TGTGCCAGCAGCTCTACTCGGGTCGCTAATAGTGAGCAGTTCTTC. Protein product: CASSSTRVANSEQFF.

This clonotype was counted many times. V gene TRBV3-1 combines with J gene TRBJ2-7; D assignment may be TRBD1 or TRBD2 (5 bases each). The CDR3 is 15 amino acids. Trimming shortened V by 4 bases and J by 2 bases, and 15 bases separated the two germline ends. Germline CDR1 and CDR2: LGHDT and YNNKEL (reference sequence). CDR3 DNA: TGTGCCAGCAGCCCAGCAATCGGGGCCCCCTACGAGCAGTACTTC. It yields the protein CASSPAIGAPYEQYF.

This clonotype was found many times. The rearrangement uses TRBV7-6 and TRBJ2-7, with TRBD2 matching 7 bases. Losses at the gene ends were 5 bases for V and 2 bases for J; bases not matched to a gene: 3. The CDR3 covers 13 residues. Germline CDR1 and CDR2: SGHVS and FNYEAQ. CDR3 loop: CASSHGLAYEQYF. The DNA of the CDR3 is TGTGCCAGCAGCCATGGACTAGCCTACGAGCAGTACTTC.